This record concerns one TCR beta chain sequence. The antigen remains undetermined. CD45RO-negative, CCR7-selected cells formed the naive CD8 fraction, which excluded terminally differentiated effector memory CD45RA+ cells. The data were obtained in a study of shared clonotypes between healthy human individuals. TCRdb's copy holds only in-frame clones and misses some; the assay was immunoSEQ multiplex PCR. This sample yields approximately 1.9 million clones, of which around 95% are seen a single time; more than 1.5% belongs to the top ten. Points from the study as a whole: The authors expected sequencing depth to affect clonotype sharing among donors.

This sequence originates from a young man in good health. Some clones in this sample may be carry-over from other donors' samples. Sequenced input: naive CD8+ T cells from PBMCs.

CDR3 sequence: CASRRLASGELFF. The CDR3 nucleotides are TGTGCCAGCAGACGACTAGCCTCCGGGGAGCTGTTTTTT. The chain couples TRBV28 to TRBJ2-2; the match to TRBD2 covers 7 bases. The ends lost 6 bases at V and 6 bases at J; junction bases unmatched: 4. Germline assignment: CDR1 MDHEN and CDR2 SYDVKM. This CDR3 comprises 13 residues.